This T cell receptor (beta chain) was obtained from a study of breast tumors, draining lymph nodes, adjacent tissues. Whole-study findings and limits: Tumor repertoires ranked between lymph nodes and nontumor tissue in diversity, with V and J gene preferences. Luminal-like breast cancer showed significantly higher tumor–nontumor repertoire similarity than basal-like. Data fit most tumor T cells coming from lymph node, expanding in tumor. Tumor T cell lymph node origin was a supported hypothesis, not proven.

Samples came from axillary lymph nodes draining the breast cancer. This clonotype has at least ten counts. As yet, its antigen is unknown. TCRdb re-called the multiplex PCR reads with MiXCR, one entry per CDR3 protein. The table includes about 110,000 distinct CDR3 sequences, around 30% detected once. Trimming took off 3 bases at V and 4 bases at J, with 18 bases between the two ends. The CDR3 is made up of 15 amino acids. CDR1 DFQATT and CDR2 SNEGSKA come from the germline V gene (reference sequence). What was sequenced was axillary lymph node tissue. This chain links TRBV20-1 with TRBJ1-2; a possible D gene is TRBD1 (5 bases). This receptor was identified in a female donor with breast cancer. Some clones in this sample may be carry-over from other donors' samples. CDR3 loop: CSASEGYGTTYGYTF. For the CDR3, the DNA is TGCAGTGCTAGTGAGGGATACGGGACCACCTATGGCTACACCTTC.